This T cell receptor (beta chain) appears in the sequencing data of a study of early T cells in non-severe SARS-CoV-2 infection. The CDR3 consists of 13 residues. The junction had 1 base not matched to a gene; V was cut back by 2 bases and J by 5 bases. CDR1 MNHEY and CDR2 SVGAGI come from the germline V gene. In TCRdb, the 5' RACE reads were re-called with MiXCR into one record per CDR3 protein. This repertoire shows over 30,000 distinct CDR3 sequences, under 7% found once; its top ten account for 20% to 25%. This clonotype was picked up many times. The sample taken for sequencing was whole blood. The origin of this receptor is an adult who was a healthcare worker with PCR-confirmed SARS-CoV-2 infection or an uninfected control (not recorded which). The rearrangement links TRBV6-5 to TRBJ2-7; TRBD1 aligns across 9 bases. In DNA form, the CDR3 reads TGTGCCAGCAGTTACGGGACAGGGAACGAGCAGTACTTC. This encodes CASSYGTGNEQYF.